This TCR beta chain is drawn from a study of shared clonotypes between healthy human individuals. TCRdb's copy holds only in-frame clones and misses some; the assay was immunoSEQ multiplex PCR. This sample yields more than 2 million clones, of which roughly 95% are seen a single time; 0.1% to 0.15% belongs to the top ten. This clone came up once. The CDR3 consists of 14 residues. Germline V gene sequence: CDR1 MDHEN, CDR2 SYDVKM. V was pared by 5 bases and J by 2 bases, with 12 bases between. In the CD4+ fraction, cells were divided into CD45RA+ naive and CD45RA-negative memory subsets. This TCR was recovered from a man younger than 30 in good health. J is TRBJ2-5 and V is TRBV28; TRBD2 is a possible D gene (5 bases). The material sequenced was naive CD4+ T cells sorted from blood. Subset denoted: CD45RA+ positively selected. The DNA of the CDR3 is TGTGCCAGCAGTCCCGGACTTTCGCAAGAGACCCAGTACTTC. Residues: CASSPGLSQETQYF. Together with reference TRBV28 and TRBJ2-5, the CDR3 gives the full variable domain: DVKVTQSSRYLVKRTGEKVFLECVQDMDHENMFWYRQDPGLGLRLIYFSYDVKMKEKGDIPEGYSVSREKKERFSLILESASTNQTSMYLCASSPGLSQETQYFGPGTRLLVL.